In this sample, the clone carrying this TCR beta chain turned up a few times. Antigen specificity is unknown. In making diagnoses, clinical symptoms, serum thyroxine and TRAb, thyroid ultrasound and orbital computed tomography were all used. Germline V gives CDR1 LNHDA, CDR2 SQIVND (reference sequence). V dropped 0 bases and J dropped 6 bases, with 8 bases sitting between them. The length of the CDR3 is 13 residues. These data come from a study of T cells in Graves' hyperthyroidism and ophthalmopathy. Amplification of TCR beta CDR3 regions used RNA as the template. When the TCR CDR3 underwent first-round RT-PCR, the HTBI primer set was used. MiXCR was run by TCRdb on the multiplex PCR reads, yielding one entry per CDR3 protein. The sample holds approximately 400,000 distinct CDR3 sequences, about 19% seen once. Points from the study as a whole: Most clonotypes that expanded in the thyroid above 0.001 also showed up in blood.

This rearrangement joins TRBV19 to TRBJ1-2; maybe TRBD1 (6 bases). The clonotype comes from a woman younger than 35 with Graves' hyperthyroidism. Sequencing used blood. The CDR3 sequence is CASSIETGHGYTF. The CDR3 nucleotides read TGTGCCAGTAGTATAGAAACAGGGCATGGCTACACCTTC.